The 14 T cell receptor beta chains given below trace back to one sample, sequenced in a study of blood T cell repertoires in COVID-19. Only in-frame clones appear in the TCRdb table, and some are missing; sequencing was by immunoSEQ multiplex PCR. The data hold about 250,000 clones, with 85% observed a single time. Sequencing used PBMCs or T cells enriched from blood (not recorded which). The receptors were gathered from a woman aged 50 to 60 with acute COVID-19.

The V call is TRBV18, the J call TRBJ2-7; tentatively, D is TRBD2 (7 bases). Trimming removed 5 bases at V and 4 bases at J, with 12 bases between. The CDR3 is made up of 13 amino acids. Looked up from germline, CDR1 is KGHSH and CDR2 is LQKENI. CDR3 nucleotide sequence: TGTGCCAGCTCAGGGGGGGCGCGATACGAGCAGTACTTC. Its protein is CASSGGARYEQYF.

This clone has just a few counts. This rearrangement joins TRBV9 to TRBJ2-3; TRBD2 matches 11 bases. The CDR3 covers 15 residues. Germline lookup yields CDR1 SGDLS and CDR2 YYNGEE. Germline trimming cut 2 bases from V and 5 bases from J; bases unmatched to any gene: 4. The CDR3 region has the DNA TGTGCCAGCAGCGTTAGCGGGGGGGCCGTAGATACGCAGTATTTT. It codes for CASSVSGGAVDTQYF.

V gene TRBV30 combines with J gene TRBJ1-5; 11 nucleotides line up with TRBD1. The CDR3 loop spans 16 amino acids. Trimming at V came to 2 bases and at J to 8 bases, leaving 11 bases not matched to a gene. Per germline, CDR1 GTSNPN and CDR2 SVGIG (reference sequence). In DNA, the CDR3 is TGTGCCTGGAGTCAACGGGTTGGGACAGGGGGGAAGCCCCAGCATTTT. This sequence encodes CAWSQRVGTGGKPQHF.

A word on this clone: Given a much more abundant clone one base away, this may be a read error. This CDR3 reads CASSAQGNTEAFF. As DNA, the CDR3 is TGTGCCAGCAGCGCACAGGGGAACACTGAAGCTTTCTTT. The chain has TRBV7-9 and TRBJ1-1; tentatively, D is TRBD1 (6 bases). The CDR3 totals 13 residues. Trimming shortened V by 5 bases and J by 1 base, and 8 bases separated the two germline ends. Germline V CDR1 and CDR2: SEHNR, FQNEAQ (reference sequence).

This chain links TRBV6-1 with TRBJ1-6, with no clear D. In germline, CDR1 is MNHNS, CDR2 SASEGT. With 1 base removed from V and 3 bases from J, the gap between germline ends came to 7 bases. The CDR3 is 15 amino acids. CDR3 amino acids: CASSEGQSYNSPLHF. The DNA for the CDR3 is TGTGCCAGCAGTGAAGGACAAAGCTATAATTCACCCCTCCACTTT.

The chain combines TRBV5-1 with TRBJ1-1, with 10 bases identical to TRBD1. CDR1 SGHRS and CDR2 YFSETQ come from the germline V gene. This CDR3 region has 15 residues. V was clipped by 6 bases and J by 4 bases; unmatched bases: 9. DNA for the CDR3: TGCGCCAGCATTTCCAGGACAGGGGGTCTCACTGAAGCTTTCTTT. Protein sequence: CASISRTGGLTEAFF. The variable domain in full, with the rest retrieved from reference TRBV5-1 and TRBJ1-1, is KAGVTQTPRYLIKTRGQQVTLSCSPISGHRSVSWYQQTPGQGLQFLFEYFSETQRNKGNFPGRFSGRQFSNSRSEMNVSTLELGDSALYLCASISRTGGLTEAFFGQGTRLTVV.

V is TRBV12-3 or TRBV12-4 and J is TRBJ1-2, with 7 bases matching TRBD1. The V and J ends lost 2 bases and 8 bases, in that order; junction bases with no gene match: 5. The CDR3 has 13 residues. This CDR3 is CASSLQGVVGYTF. CDR3 nucleotides: TGTGCCAGCAGTTTACAGGGGGTTGTCGGCTACACCTTC.

This clone was found many times. The V gene is TRBV3-1 (or the pseudogene TRBV3-2), the J gene TRBJ2-7; 13 bases are shared with TRBD2. V lost 4 bases, J lost 4 bases, and 4 bases stayed unmatched. The CDR3 extends over 15 amino acids. Germline-derived CDR1 and CDR2 are LGHDT and YNNKEL (reference sequence). CDR3: CASSRTSGGRYEQYF. The DNA of the CDR3 is TGTGCCAGCAGCCGGACTAGCGGGGGAAGGTACGAGCAGTACTTC.

This rearrangement joins TRBV2 to TRBJ1-5; TRBD1 matches at 7 bases. The germline CDR1 and CDR2 sequences are SNHLY and FYNNEI. The V segment lost 7 bases and the J segment 4 bases; nucleotides outside the gene matches: 16. The CDR3 has 17 amino acids. The CDR3 coding sequence is TGTGCCAGCACCTTCCCTTACAGACAGGGCTCTAATCAGCCCCAGCATTTT. Its translation is CASTFPYRQGSNQPQHF.

The chain carries TRBV5-1 and TRBJ1-3; 9 nucleotides agree with TRBD1. Germline V gene sequence: CDR1 SGHRS, CDR2 YFSETQ. J lost 2 bases, V lost 4 bases, and 7 bases had no gene match. The CDR3 spans 16 residues. CDR3 DNA sequence: TGCGCCAGCAGCGCTCCCGGGACAGGGACTGGAAACACCATATATTTT. Translated: CASSAPGTGTGNTIYF.

The chain couples TRBV6-6 to TRBJ1-2, with D tentatively TRBD1 (6 bases). The CDR3 contains 15 residues. Germline CDR1 reads MNHNY; CDR2 reads SVGAGI (reference sequence). Trimming took off 4 bases at V and 4 bases at J, with 16 bases between the two ends. The chain's CDR3 is CASSSPGRGTYGYTF. As DNA, the CDR3 is TGTGCCAGCAGTTCCCCGGGCAGGGGAACCTATGGCTACACCTTC.

This clone was found once. Because it lacks the conserved phenylalanine or tryptophan at the end, this CDR3 is likely a read error. Because the CDR3's place on the DNA is in doubt, the DNA is left out and the CDR3 is given as listed by TCRdb. The gene calls are TRBV21-1 and TRBJ1-1. TRBV21-1 is given as a pseudogene. From its first to its last residue, the CDR3 has 9 amino acids. CDR3 in amino acids: CASTKGRCC.

The J gene is TRBJ2-1, the V gene TRBV18; 10 bases map to TRBD2. CDR3 length: 16 amino acids. Germline V gene lookup returns CDR1 KGHSH and CDR2 LQKENI. With 3 bases clipped from V and 0 bases from J, the junction kept 2 bases outside the gene matches. The CDR3 DNA follows: TGTGCCAGCTCACCGAAGCGGGGGGGCTCCTACAATGAGCAGTTCTTC. Its translation: CASSPKRGGSYNEQFF. The variable domain in full, with the rest retrieved from reference TRBV18 and TRBJ2-1, is NAGVMQNPRHLVRRRGQEARLRCSPMKGHSHVYWYRQLPEEGLKFMVYLQKENIIDESGMPKERFSAEFPKEGPSILRIQQVVRGDSAAYFCASSPKRGGSYNEQFFGPGTRLTVL.

The V call is TRBV7-9, the J call TRBJ1-1; D is possibly TRBD1 (6 bases). The CDR3 spans 15 residues. The V gene lost 8 bases and the J gene lost 3 bases, with 19 bases spanning the gap. Per the germline V gene, CDR1 is SEHNR and CDR2 is FQNEAQ (reference sequence). CDR3 protein: CASALLRTEDTEAFF. For the CDR3, the DNA is TGTGCCAGCGCTCTTCTTAGGACAGAAGACACTGAAGCTTTCTTT.